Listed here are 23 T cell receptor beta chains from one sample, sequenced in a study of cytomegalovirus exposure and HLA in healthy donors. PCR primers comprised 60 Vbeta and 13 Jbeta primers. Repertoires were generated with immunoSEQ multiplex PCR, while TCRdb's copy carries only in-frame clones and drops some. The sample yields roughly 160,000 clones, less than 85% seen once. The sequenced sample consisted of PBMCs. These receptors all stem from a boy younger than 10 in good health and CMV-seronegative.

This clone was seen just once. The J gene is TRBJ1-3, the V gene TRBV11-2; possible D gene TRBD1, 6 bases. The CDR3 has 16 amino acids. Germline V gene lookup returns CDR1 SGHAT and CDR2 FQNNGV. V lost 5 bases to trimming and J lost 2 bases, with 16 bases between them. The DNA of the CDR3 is TGTGCCAGCAGCCAACGGGGGGGGCGGCCTGGAAACACCATATATTTT. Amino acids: CASSQRGGRPGNTIYF.

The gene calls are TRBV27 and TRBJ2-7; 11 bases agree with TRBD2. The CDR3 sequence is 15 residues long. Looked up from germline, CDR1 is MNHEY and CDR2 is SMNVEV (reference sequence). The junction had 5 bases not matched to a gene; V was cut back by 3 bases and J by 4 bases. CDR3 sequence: CASSFSGTSGYEQYF. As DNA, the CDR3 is TGTGCCAGCAGTTTTTCCGGGACTAGCGGATACGAGCAGTACTTC.

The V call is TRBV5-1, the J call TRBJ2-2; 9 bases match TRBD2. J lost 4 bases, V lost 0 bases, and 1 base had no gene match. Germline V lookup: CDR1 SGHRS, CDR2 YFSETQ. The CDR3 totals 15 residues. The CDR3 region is CASSLELAGTGELFF. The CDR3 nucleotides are TGCGCCAGCAGCTTGGAACTAGCGGGCACCGGGGAGCTGTTTTTT.

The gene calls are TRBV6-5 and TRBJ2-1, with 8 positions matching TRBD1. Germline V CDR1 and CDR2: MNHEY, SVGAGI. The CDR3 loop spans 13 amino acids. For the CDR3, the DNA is TGTGTCGTCCAGCAGGGGGCATGGAATGAGCAGTTCTTC. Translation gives CVVQQGAWNEQFF.

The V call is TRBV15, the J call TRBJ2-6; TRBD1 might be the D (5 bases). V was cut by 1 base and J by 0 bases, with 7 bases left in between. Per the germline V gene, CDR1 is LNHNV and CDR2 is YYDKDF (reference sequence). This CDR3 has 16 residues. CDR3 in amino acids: CATSRGRGSGANVLTF. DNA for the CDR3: TGTGCCACCAGCAGAGGTAGGGGCTCTGGGGCCAACGTCCTGACTTTC.

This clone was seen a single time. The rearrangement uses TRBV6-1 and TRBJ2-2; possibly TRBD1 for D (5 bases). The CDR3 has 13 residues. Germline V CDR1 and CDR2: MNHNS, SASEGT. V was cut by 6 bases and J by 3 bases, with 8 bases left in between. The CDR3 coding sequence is TGTGCCAGCAGGCAGACAGACACCGGGGAGCTGTTTTTT. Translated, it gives CASRQTDTGELFF.

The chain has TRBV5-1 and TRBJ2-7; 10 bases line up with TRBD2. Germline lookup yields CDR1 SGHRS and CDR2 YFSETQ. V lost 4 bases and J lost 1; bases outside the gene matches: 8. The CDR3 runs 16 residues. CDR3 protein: CASSGGAGGRSYEQYF. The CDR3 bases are TGCGCCAGCAGCGGGGGAGCGGGAGGGAGGTCCTACGAGCAGTACTTC.

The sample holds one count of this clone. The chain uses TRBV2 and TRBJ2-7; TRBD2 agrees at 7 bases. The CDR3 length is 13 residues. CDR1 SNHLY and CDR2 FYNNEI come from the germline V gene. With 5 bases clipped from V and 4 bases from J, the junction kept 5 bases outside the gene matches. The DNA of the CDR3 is TGTGCCAGCAGTCGGGACTACGATTACGAGCAGTACGTC. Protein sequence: CASSRDYDYEQYV.

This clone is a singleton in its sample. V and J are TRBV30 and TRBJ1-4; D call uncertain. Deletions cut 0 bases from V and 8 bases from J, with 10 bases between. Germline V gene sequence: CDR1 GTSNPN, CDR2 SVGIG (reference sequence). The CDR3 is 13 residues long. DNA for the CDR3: TGTGCCTGGAGTGTACGGGTGAGGGAAAAACTGTTTTTT. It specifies CAWSVRVREKLFF.

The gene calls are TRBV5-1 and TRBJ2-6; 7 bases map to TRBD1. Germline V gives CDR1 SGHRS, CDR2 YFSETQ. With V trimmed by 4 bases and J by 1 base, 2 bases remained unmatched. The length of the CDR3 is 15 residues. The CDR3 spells CASSLTGSGANVLTF. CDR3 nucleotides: TGCGCCAGCAGCCTGACAGGGTCTGGGGCCAACGTCCTGACTTTC.

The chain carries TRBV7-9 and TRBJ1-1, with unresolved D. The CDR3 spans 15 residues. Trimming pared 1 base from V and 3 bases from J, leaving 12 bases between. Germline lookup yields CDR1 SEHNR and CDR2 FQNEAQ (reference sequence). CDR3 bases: TGTGCCAGCAGCTTAGTCGAGTTTTTGGACACTGAAGCTTTCTTT. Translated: CASSLVEFLDTEAFF.

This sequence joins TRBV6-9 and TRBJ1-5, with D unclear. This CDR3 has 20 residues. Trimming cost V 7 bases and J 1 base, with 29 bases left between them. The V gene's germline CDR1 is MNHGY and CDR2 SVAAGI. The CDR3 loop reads CASICFVAAESGGSNQPQHF. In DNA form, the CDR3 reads TGTGCCAGCATCTGTTTCGTGGCAGCCGAATCCGGCGGGAGCAATCAGCCCCAGCATTTT.

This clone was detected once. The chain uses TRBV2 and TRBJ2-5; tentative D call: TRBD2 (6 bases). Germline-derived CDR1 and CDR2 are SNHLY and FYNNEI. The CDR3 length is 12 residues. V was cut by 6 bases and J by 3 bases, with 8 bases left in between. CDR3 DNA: TGTGCCAGCAGGGGACTCAAAGAGACCCAGTACTTC. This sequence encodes CASRGLKETQYF. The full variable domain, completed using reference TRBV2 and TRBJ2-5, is EPEVTQTPSHQVTQMGQEVILRCVPISNHLYFYWYRQILGQKVEFLVSFYNNEISEKSEIFDDQFSVERPDGSNFTLKIRSTKLEDSAMYFCASRGLKETQYFGPGTRLLVL.

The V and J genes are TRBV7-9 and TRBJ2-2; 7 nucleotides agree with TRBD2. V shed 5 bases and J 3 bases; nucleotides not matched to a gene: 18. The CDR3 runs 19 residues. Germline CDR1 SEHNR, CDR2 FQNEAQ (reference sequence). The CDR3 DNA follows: TGTGCCAGCAGCCGCCAAAGGGGTGGTGCGGGAGAGTACACCGGGGAGCTGTTTTTT. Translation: CASSRQRGGAGEYTGELFF.

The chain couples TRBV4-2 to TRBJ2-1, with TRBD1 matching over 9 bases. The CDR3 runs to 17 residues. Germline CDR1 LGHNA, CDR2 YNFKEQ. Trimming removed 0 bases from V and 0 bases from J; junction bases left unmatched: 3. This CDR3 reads CASSQEGTGSSYNEQFF. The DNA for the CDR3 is TGTGCCAGCAGCCAAGAGGGGACAGGGAGCTCCTACAATGAGCAGTTCTTC.

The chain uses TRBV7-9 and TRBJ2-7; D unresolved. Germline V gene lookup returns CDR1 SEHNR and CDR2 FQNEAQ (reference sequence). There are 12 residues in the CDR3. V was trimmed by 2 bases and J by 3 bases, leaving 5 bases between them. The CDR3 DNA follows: TGTGCCAGCAGCTTATCCGACTACGAGCAGTACGTC. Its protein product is CASSLSDYEQYV.

The CDR3 DNA reads as TGTGCCAGCAGCGCCCGGGGTAATGAGCAGTTCTTC. The encoded protein is CASSARGNEQFF. The chain has TRBV2 and TRBJ2-1, with D possibly matching TRBD2 (5 bases). Germline CDR1 is SNHLY and CDR2 is FYNNEI. The V gene lost 6 bases and the J gene lost 7 bases, with 10 bases spanning the gap. The CDR3 loop spans 12 amino acids.

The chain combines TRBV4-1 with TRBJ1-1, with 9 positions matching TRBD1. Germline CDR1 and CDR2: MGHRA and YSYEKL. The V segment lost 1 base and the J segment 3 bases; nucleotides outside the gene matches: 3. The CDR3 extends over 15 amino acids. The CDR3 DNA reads TGCGCCAGCAGCCAAGGGGGACAGGGATACACTGAAGCTTTCTTT. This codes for CASSQGGQGYTEAFF.

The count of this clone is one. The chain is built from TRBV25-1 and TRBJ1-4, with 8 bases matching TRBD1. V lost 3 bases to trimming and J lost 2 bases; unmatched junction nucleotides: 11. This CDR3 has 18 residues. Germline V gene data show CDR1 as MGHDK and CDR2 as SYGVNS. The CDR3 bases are TGTGCCAGCAGTGATTTCGGGCAGGGGGCTCCGACTAATGAAAAACTGTTTTTT. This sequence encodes CASSDFGQGAPTNEKLFF.

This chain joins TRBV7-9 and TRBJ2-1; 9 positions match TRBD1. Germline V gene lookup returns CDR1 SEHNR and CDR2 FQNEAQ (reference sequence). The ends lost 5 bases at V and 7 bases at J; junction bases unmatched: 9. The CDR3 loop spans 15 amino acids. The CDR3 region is CASSQQGAMSNEQFF. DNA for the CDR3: TGTGCCAGCAGCCAACAGGGGGCTATGTCTAATGAGCAGTTCTTC.

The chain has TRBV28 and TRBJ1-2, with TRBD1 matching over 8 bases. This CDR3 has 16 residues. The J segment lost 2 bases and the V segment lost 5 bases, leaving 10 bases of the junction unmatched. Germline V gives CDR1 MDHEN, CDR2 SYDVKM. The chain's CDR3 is CASSTPEAGGNYGYTF. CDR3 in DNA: TGTGCCAGCAGTACTCCGGAGGCAGGGGGCAACTATGGCTACACCTTC.

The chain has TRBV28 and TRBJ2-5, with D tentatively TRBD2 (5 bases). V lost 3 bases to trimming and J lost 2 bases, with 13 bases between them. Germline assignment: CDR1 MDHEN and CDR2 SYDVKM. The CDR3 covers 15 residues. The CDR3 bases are TGTGCCAGCAGTTTCGAGGGATCTGGTCAAGAGACCCAGTACTTC. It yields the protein CASSFEGSGQETQYF.

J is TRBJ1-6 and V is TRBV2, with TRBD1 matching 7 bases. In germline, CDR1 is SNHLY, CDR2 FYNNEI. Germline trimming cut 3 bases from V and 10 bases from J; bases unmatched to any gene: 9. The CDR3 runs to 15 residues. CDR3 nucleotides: TGTGCCAGCAGTGAGGTTGGGGCAGGGGGATCACCCCTCCACTTT. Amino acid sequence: CASSEVGAGGSPLHF.